This T cell receptor (beta chain) is drawn from a study of T-cell reconstitution after alpha-beta-depleted transplantation in children. This clonotype was picked up many times. The CDR3 is 17 residues long. CDR1 and CDR2 (germline): KGHSH, LQKENI. The germline V and J ends were trimmed by 5 bases and 6 bases, with 24 bases remaining between them. Unique molecular identifiers featured in how the TCRbeta library was prepared. TCRdb called the PCR reads again in MiXCR, with one record for every CDR3 protein. Of fewer than 25,000 distinct CDR3 sequences listed, approximately 11% are singletons. The sample here was PBMCs from the stem cell graft donor, taken from the stem cell graft. The V and J genes are TRBV18 and TRBJ2-3; maybe TRBD2 (5 bases). This TCR was sampled from a human donor who donated a stem cell graft to a child with chronic granulomatous disease. The chain's CDR3 is CASSNDYGVVRLDTQYF. The CDR3 region has the DNA TGTGCCAGCTCAAACGATTACGGGGTTGTGCGTTTGGATACGCAGTATTTT.